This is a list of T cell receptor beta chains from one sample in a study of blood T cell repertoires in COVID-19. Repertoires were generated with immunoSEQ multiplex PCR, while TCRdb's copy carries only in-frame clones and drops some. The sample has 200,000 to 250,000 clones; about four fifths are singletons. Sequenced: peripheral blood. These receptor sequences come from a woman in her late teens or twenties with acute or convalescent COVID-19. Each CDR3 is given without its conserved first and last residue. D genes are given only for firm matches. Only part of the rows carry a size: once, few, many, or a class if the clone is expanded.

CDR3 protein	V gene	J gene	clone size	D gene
ASSLTSGRKGNEQF	TRBV9	TRBJ2-1	-	TRBD2
ASSWDRETNYGYT	TRBV5-5	TRBJ1-2	once	TRBD1
ATSDAVGQGTYEQY	TRBV24-1	TRBJ2-7	-	TRBD1
ASRPGTGFAYEQY	TRBV5-6	TRBJ2-7	-	TRBD1
SVATGSQPQH	TRBV29-1	TRBJ1-5	-	-
ATESQFLGTDLQETQY	TRBV15	TRBJ2-5	-	-
ASTLRGVHQPQH	TRBV19	TRBJ1-5	-	-
ASDVGGLISYEQY	TRBV10-2	TRBJ2-7	-	-
ASSLGLVNEQF	TRBV7-6	TRBJ2-1	-	-
ASSPTWDRGHDEQY	TRBV18	TRBJ2-7	-	TRBD1
SVVRGSTDTQY	TRBV29-1	TRBJ2-3	-	-
AWMLSLQDAEAF	TRBV30	TRBJ1-1	-	-
ASSLRLGLAGAGELF	TRBV7-2	TRBJ2-2	-	TRBD2
ASSFIQGLGYT	TRBV28	TRBJ1-2	-	-
ASSVGGTQGNTIY	TRBV5-4	TRBJ1-3	-	-
ASSLRKPGQLNSPLH	TRBV18	TRBJ1-6	-	TRBD1
ASSLSRFFYGYT	TRBV27	TRBJ1-2	-	-
ASSLATGAQETQY	TRBV7-9	TRBJ2-5	-	TRBD1
ASSRTDSYEQY	TRBV12-3/TRBV12-4	TRBJ2-7	-	-
ASTTGQVYGYT	TRBV2	TRBJ1-2	-	TRBD1
ASSDGTASEKLF	TRBV6-1	TRBJ1-4	few	TRBD1
ASSLRPGEQF	TRBV12-3/TRBV12-4	TRBJ2-1	-	-
ASSPQWEAGDEQF	TRBV6-2/TRBV6-3	TRBJ2-1	-	-
ASSQDRGGRARYEQF	TRBV4-3	TRBJ2-1	-	TRBD2
ASSQAGGAPDTQY	TRBV14	TRBJ2-3	-	-
SVVSSEQF	TRBV29-1	TRBJ2-1	-	-
ASSLGAGTYSNQPQH	TRBV7-2	TRBJ1-5	-	-
ASGVGQGCQPETQY	TRBV6-4	TRBJ2-5	once	TRBD1
ASSHPGTSGRALVGELF	TRBV3-1/TRBV3-2	TRBJ2-2	-	TRBD2
ATSDSRQGWTGELF	TRBV24-1	TRBJ2-2	few	TRBD1
SAHNRVEQF	TRBV20-1	TRBJ2-1	-	-
ASSSPGDPYNEQF	TRBV7-3	TRBJ2-1	few	-
ASSYLIQGTGELF	TRBV6-2/TRBV6-3	TRBJ2-2	-	TRBD1
ASSSGLYSTYEQY	TRBV19	TRBJ2-7	-	-
ASSYSTVNTEAF	TRBV6-5	TRBJ1-1	once	-
ASSSDFYTGELF	TRBV6-2/TRBV6-3	TRBJ2-2	-	-
ASSLRTGGFRSGANVLT	TRBV7-9	TRBJ2-6	-	-
ASSPPGTSGTYEQY	TRBV19	TRBJ2-7	-	TRBD2
ASRGGQRPGELF	TRBV28	TRBJ2-2	-	-
ASSDPGTGFIGEQY	TRBV28	TRBJ2-7	-	TRBD1
ASSYSTGFGRDTQY	TRBV6-2/TRBV6-3	TRBJ2-3	-	-